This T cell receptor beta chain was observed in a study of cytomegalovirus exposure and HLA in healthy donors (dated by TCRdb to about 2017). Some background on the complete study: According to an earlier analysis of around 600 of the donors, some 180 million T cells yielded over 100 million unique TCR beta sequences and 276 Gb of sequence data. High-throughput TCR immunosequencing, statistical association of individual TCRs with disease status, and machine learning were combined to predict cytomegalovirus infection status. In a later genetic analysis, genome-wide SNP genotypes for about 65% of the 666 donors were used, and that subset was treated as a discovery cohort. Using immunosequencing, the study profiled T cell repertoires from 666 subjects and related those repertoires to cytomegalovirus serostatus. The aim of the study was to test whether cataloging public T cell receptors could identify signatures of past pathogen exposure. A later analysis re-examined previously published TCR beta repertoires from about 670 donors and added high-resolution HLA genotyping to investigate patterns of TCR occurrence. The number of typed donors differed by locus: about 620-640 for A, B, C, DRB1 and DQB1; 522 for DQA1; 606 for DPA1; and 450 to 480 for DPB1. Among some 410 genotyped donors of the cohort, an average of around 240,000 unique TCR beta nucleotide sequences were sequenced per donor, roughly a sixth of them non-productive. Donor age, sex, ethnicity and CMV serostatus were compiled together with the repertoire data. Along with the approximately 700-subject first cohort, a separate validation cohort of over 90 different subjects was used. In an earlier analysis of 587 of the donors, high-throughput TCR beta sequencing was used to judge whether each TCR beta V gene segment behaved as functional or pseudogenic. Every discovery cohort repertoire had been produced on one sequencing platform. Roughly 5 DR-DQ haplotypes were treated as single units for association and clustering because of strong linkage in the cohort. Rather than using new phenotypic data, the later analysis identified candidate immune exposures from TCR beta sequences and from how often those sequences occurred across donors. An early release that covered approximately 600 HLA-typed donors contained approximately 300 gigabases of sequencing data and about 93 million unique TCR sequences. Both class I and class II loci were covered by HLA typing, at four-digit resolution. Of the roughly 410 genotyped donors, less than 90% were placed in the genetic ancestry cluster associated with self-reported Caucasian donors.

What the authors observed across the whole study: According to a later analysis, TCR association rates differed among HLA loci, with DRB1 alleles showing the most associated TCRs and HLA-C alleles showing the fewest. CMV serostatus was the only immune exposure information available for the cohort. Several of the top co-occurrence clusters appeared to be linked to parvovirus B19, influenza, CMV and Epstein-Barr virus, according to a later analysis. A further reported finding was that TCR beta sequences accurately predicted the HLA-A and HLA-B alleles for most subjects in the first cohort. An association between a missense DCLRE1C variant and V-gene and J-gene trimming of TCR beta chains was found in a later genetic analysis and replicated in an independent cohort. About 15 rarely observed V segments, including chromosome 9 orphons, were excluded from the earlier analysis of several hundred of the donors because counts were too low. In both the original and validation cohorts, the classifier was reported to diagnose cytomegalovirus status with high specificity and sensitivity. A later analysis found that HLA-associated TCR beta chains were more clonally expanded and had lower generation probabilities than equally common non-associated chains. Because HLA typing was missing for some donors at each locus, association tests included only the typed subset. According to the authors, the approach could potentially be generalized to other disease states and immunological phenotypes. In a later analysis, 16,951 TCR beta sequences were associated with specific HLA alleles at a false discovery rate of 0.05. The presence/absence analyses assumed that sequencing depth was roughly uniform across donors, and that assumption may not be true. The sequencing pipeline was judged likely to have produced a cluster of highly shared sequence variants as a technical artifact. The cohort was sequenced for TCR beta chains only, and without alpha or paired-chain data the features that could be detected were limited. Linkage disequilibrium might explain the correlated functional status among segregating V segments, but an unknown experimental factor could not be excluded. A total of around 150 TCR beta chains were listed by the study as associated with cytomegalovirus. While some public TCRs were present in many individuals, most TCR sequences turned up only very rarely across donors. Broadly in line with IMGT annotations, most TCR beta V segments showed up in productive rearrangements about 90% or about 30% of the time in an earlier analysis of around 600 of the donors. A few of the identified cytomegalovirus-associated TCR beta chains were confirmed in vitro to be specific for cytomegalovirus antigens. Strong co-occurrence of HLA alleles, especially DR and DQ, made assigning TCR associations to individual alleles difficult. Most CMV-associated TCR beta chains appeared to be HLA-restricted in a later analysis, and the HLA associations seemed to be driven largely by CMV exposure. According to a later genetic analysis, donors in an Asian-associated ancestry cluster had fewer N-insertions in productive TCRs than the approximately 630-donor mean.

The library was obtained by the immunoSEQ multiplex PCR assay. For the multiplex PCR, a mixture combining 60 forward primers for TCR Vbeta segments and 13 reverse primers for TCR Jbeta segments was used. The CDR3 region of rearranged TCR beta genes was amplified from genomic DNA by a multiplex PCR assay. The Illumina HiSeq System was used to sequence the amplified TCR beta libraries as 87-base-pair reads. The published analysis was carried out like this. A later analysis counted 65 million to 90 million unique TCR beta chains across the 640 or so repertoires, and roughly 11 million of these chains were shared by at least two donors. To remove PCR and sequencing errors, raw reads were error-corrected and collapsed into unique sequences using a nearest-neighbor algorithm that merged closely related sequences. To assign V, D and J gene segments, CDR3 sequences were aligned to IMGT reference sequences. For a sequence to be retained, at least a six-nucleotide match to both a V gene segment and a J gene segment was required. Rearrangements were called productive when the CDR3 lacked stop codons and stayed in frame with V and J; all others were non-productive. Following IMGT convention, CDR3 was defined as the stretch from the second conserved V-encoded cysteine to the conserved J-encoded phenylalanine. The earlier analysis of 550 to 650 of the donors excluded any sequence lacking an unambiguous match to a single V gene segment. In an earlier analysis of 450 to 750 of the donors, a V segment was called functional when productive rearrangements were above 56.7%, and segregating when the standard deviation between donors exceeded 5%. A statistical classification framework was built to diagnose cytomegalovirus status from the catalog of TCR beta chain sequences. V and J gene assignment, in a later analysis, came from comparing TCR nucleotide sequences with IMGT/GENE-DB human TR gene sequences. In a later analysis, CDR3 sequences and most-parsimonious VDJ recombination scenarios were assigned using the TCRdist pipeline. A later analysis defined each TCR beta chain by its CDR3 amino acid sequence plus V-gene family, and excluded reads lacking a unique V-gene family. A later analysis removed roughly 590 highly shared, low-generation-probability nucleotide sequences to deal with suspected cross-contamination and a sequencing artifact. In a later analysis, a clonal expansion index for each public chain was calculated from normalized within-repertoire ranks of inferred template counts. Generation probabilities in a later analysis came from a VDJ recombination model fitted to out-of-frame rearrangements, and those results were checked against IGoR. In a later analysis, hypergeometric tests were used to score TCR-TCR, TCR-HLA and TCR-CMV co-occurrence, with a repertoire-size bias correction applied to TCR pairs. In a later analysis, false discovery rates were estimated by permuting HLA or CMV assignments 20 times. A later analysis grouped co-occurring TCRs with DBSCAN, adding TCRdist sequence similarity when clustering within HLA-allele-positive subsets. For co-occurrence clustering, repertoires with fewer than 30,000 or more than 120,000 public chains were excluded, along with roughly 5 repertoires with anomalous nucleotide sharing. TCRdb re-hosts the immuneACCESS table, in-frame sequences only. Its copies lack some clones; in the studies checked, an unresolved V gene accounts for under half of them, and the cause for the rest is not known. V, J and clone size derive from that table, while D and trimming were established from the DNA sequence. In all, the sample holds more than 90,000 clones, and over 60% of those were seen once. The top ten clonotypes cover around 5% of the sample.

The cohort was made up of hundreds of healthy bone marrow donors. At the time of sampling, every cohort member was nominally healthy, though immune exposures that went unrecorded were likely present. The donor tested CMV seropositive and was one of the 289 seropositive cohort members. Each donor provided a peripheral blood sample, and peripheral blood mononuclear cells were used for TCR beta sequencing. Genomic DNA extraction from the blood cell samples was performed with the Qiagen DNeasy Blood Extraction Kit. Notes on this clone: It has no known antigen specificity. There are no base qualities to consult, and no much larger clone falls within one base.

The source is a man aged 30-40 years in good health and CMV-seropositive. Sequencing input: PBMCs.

The CDR3 corresponds to CASSQLRGRGTGELFF. The DNA sequence is TGCGCCAGCAGCCAGCTCAGGGGGCGCGGGACCGGGGAGCTGTTTTTT. The V and J genes are TRBV4-3 and TRBJ2-2; a stretch of 8 junction bases matches TRBD1. For CDR1 and CDR2, the germline V gene lists LGHNA and YSLEER. Taken from cysteine to phenylalanine, the CDR3 has 16 residues. Here the CDR3 DNA is all that survives: 48 bases in frame from base 1. The V end gives up 3 bases and the J end 5 bases, leaving 8 bases in the junction not matched to a gene.